The text below deals with one T cell receptor beta chain. This sample stems from a study of T cells in tuberculosis. Study at large: IGRA-negative adolescents, IGRA-positive adolescents with latent tuberculosis and adults with active tuberculosis formed this South African cohort.

Sequencing was performed with immunoSEQ multiplex PCR; in TCRdb, only in-frame clones are kept and a portion is missing. The table records about 25,000 clones, nearly 97% of them present only once. Per the germline V gene, CDR1 is MRHNA and CDR2 is SNTAGT. Trimming took off 0 bases at V and 8 bases at J, with 12 bases between the two ends. The CDR3 has 14 residues. This clonotype was sampled from a donor aged 10 to 29 with latent tuberculosis or without tuberculosis infection. The rearrangement links TRBV6-4 to TRBJ2-3, with D perhaps TRBD2 (5 bases). Material: PBMCs. CDR3 bases: TGTGCCAGCAGTGACTCCACCGGACGGGGTACGCAGTATTTT. Its translation: CASSDSTGRGTQYF.